One sample yielded the 14 T cell receptor beta chains listed below, sequenced in a study of blood T cell repertoires in COVID-19. Some clones are missing from TCRdb's copy, which holds only in-frame ones; the method was immunoSEQ multiplex PCR. This table has hundreds of thousands of clones, over 70% appearing once. Sequenced material: peripheral blood. These receptors were obtained from a woman between 45 and 60 years old with COVID-19, enrolled during active disease.

V usage is TRBV6-5 and J usage is TRBJ1-1, with 10 bases that match TRBD1. Germline V CDR1 and CDR2: MNHEY, SVGAGI. V lost 0 bases, J lost 4 bases, and 2 bases stayed unmatched. The CDR3 contains 15 residues. The CDR3 is CASSYSGTGATEAFF. In DNA form, the CDR3 reads TGTGCCAGCAGTTACTCCGGGACAGGGGCCACTGAAGCTTTCTTT.

This sequence joins TRBV5-1 and TRBJ2-7; 9 nucleotides align to TRBD2. J gave up 7 bases and V 1 base, and 21 bases lay outside the gene matches. The CDR3 is 19 residues long. Germline V gene data show CDR1 as SGHRS and CDR2 as YFSETQ. CDR3 sequence (DNA): TGCGCCAGCAGCTTGTTGGGACTAGCTCGGGGCGGGGAATCGGGGGAGCAGTACTTC. Encoded protein: CASSLLGLARGGESGEQYF. Full variable domain (remainder filled in from reference TRBV5-1 and TRBJ2-7): KAGVTQTPRYLIKTRGQQVTLSCSPISGHRSVSWYQQTPGQGLQFLFEYFSETQRNKGNFPGRFSGRQFSNSRSEMNVSTLELGDSALYLCASSLLGLARGGESGEQYFGPGTRLTVT.

The J gene is TRBJ2-1, the V gene TRBV24-1; D gene unclear. The V end lost 5 bases, the J end lost 5 bases, and 9 bases lay between the germline ends. The CDR3 is 13 amino acids. In germline, CDR1 is KGHDR, CDR2 SFDVKD. The CDR3 here is CATSGRRNNEQFF. The CDR3 region has the DNA TGTGCCACCAGTGGGCGGCGGAACAATGAGCAGTTCTTC.

The chain has TRBV2 and TRBJ1-4; 9 bases are shared with TRBD1. The junction had 6 bases not matched to a gene; V was cut back by 6 bases and J by 4 bases. CDR3 length: 15 amino acids. Germline V gives CDR1 SNHLY, CDR2 FYNNEI. As DNA, the CDR3 is TGTGCCAGCAGGACCGGGACAGGGTTTAATGAAAAACTGTTTTTT. Protein: CASRTGTGFNEKLFF. Based on the CDR3 plus reference TRBV2 and TRBJ1-4, the full variable domain is EPEVTQTPSHQVTQMGQEVILRCVPISNHLYFYWYRQILGQKVEFLVSFYNNEISEKSEIFDDQFSVERPDGSNFTLKIRSTKLEDSAMYFCASRTGTGFNEKLFFGSGTQLSVL.

The chain joins TRBV18 to TRBJ1-5; 7 bases match TRBD1. The germline V gene encodes CDR1 KGHSH and CDR2 LQKENI. This CDR3 has 15 amino acids. J gave up 4 bases and V 3 bases, and 6 bases lay outside the gene matches. CDR3 bases: TGTGCCAGCTCACCTCGACAGGGAGAGAATCAGCCCCAGCATTTT. This gives the protein CASSPRQGENQPQHF.

The chain couples TRBV7-9 to TRBJ1-2; D may be TRBD1 (6 bases). This CDR3 comprises 19 residues. Per germline, CDR1 SEHNR and CDR2 FQNEAQ (reference sequence). The ends were cut back, 5 bases at V and 1 base at J, with 26 bases in the middle. CDR3 nucleotides: TGTGCCAGCAGCCCCGGTGGGTTCCAGGGGCTTGAATTTAACTATGGCTACACCTTC. It is translated as CASSPGGFQGLEFNYGYTF.

This clone was counted only a few times. The chain couples TRBV5-1 to TRBJ1-2; TRBD1 is a possible D gene (6 bases). The CDR3 is 14 amino acids. CDR1 and CDR2 (germline): SGHRS, YFSETQ. Trimming removed 3 bases from V and 2 bases from J, with 11 bases in between. The CDR3 sequence is CASSSDRMNYGYTF. The CDR3 DNA reads TGCGCCAGCAGCTCCGACAGGATGAACTATGGCTACACCTTC.

The CDR3 bases are TGTGCCAGCAGCCCGGCTCGCGGGACAGGAGGGACTAATGAAAAACTGTTTTTT. Amino acid sequence: CASSPARGTGGTNEKLFF. The chain has TRBV7-9 and TRBJ1-4, with 8 bases aligning to TRBD1. The germline gives CDR1 SEHNR, CDR2 FQNEAQ (reference sequence). CDR3 length equals 18 residues. With 5 bases clipped from V and 2 bases from J, the junction kept 13 bases outside the gene matches.

This clone has a single count. V is TRBV10-2 and J is TRBJ1-1; 11 nucleotides align to TRBD1. Germline V gives CDR1 WSHSY, CDR2 SAAADI. J was trimmed by 7 bases and V by 5 bases; bases with no gene match: 6. CDR3 length equals 14 residues. This CDR3 is CASSLGQGGFEAFF. The DNA for the CDR3 is TGCGCCAGCAGTTTGGGACAGGGGGGTTTTGAAGCTTTCTTT.

J is TRBJ2-5 and V is TRBV30, with 11 nucleotides matching TRBD1. V lost 2 bases, J lost 5 bases, and 4 bases stayed unmatched. This CDR3 region has 14 residues. CDR1 and CDR2 (germline): GTSNPN, SVGIG (reference sequence). Here the CDR3 reads CAWSWTGGGETQYF. The DNA of the CDR3 is TGTGCCTGGAGTTGGACAGGGGGCGGGGAGACCCAGTACTTC.

The chain employs TRBV24-1 and TRBJ1-5; no firm D call. CDR1 and CDR2 from the germline V gene are KGHDR and SFDVKD. V lost 2 bases, J lost 1 base, and 11 bases lay in between. The CDR3 has 16 residues. CDR3 in DNA: TGTGCCACCAGTGATTCCGACGGAGACAGCAATCAGCCCCAGCATTTT. Amino acids: CATSDSDGDSNQPQHF.

The rearrangement joins TRBV30 to TRBJ2-2, with 9 bases that match TRBD1. Per the germline V gene, CDR1 is GTSNPN and CDR2 is SVGIG (reference sequence). Trimming cost V 8 bases and J 0 bases; bases outside gene matches: 10. This CDR3 spans 16 amino acids. CDR3: CARGRTGVPNTGELFF. The CDR3 DNA follows: TGTGCCCGGGGCCGGACAGGGGTGCCGAACACCGGGGAGCTGTTTTTT.

As regards this clone: The sample carries other DNA sequences with the same CDR3. This chain uses TRBV2 with TRBJ2-7, with 8 positions matching TRBD1. The CDR3 has 14 amino acids. In germline, CDR1 is SNHLY, CDR2 FYNNEI. V was pared by 1 base and J by 5 bases, with 4 bases of the junction left unmatched. This chain's CDR3 is CASSEGTGRHEQYF. For the CDR3, the DNA is TGTGCCAGCAGTGAAGGGACAGGGCGCCACGAGCAGTACTTC.

The gene calls are TRBV6-6 and TRBJ1-1; no definite D call. CDR1 and CDR2 from the germline V gene are MNHNY and SVGAGI (reference sequence). The V and J ends lost 9 bases and 4 bases respectively, with 15 bases between them. The CDR3 extends over 13 amino acids. This CDR3 reads CASPKTGSTEAFF. CDR3 bases: TGTGCCAGTCCGAAAACCGGGAGCACTGAAGCTTTCTTT.